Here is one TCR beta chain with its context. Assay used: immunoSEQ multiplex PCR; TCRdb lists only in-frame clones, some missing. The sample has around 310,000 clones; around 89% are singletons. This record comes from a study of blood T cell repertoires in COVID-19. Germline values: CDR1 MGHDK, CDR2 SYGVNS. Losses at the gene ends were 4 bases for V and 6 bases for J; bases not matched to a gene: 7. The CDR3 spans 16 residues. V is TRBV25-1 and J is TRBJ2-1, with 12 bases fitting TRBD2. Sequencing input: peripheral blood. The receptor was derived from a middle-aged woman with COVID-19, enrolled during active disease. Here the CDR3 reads CASSARLAGEGNEQFF. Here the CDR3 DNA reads TGTGCCAGCAGTGCTAGACTAGCGGGAGAGGGCAATGAGCAGTTCTTC.